Listed here are 21 T cell receptor beta chains from one sample, sequenced in a study of CD8+CD57+ T cells in acquired aplastic anemia. Using genomic DNA as the template, TCR beta VDJ and CDR3 profiling was carried out. From the reads, TCRdb called clonotypes with MiXCR, one entry per CDR3 protein. The sample shows 150,000 to 200,000 distinct CDR3 sequences, 64% of them seen only once. Sequenced input: sorted CD4+, CD8+, or CD8+CD57+ T cells (not recorded which) from PBMCs. All receptors come from a human donor with severe aplastic anemia or a healthy control (not recorded which).

This sequence joins TRBV5-1 and TRBJ2-1; TRBD2 agrees at 12 bases. V trimming: 3 bases; J trimming: 7 bases; junction bases outside the gene matches: 8. CDR3 length: 16 amino acids. CDR1 and CDR2 (germline): SGHRS, YFSETQ. The CDR3 DNA reads as TGCGCCAGCAGCTCGCCTAGCGGGAGGGCTGTAAATGAGCAGTTCTTC. Its translation is CASSSPSGRAVNEQFF.

A word on this clonotype: This may be a read error, as it is one base from a much larger clone. The chain recombines TRBV6-1 with TRBJ2-7; TRBD1 matches 9 bases. CDR1 and CDR2 from the germline V gene are MNHNS and SASEGT. CDR3 length equals 15 residues. The CDR3 DNA follows: TGTGCCATCAGTGAGCCAGGGACAGGGCTTGGCGAGCAGTACTTC. It is translated as CAISEPGTGLGEQYF.

This chain links TRBV7-3 with TRBJ2-6; no clear D. This CDR3 is 14 amino acids long. The germline V gene has CDR1 SGHTA and CDR2 FQGTGA. Trimming pared 0 bases from V and 3 bases from J, leaving 3 bases between. This CDR3 reads CASSLTLGANVLTF. The CDR3 coding sequence is TGTGCCAGCAGCTTAACGCTTGGGGCCAACGTCCTGACTTTC.

This chain joins TRBV19 and TRBJ2-1; 7 bases match TRBD2. Trimming removed 5 bases from V and 7 bases from J; junction bases left unmatched: 5. The CDR3 consists of 13 residues. The germline gives CDR1 LNHDA, CDR2 SQIVND (reference sequence). CDR3 sequence reads: CASSSPLANEQFF. DNA of the CDR3: TGTGCCAGTAGTTCGCCACTAGCGAATGAGCAGTTCTTC.

Ten or more counts support this clonotype. J is TRBJ2-7 and V is TRBV7-9, with D maybe TRBD1 (6 bases). Trimming shortened V by 8 bases and J by 3 bases, and 14 bases separated the two germline ends. Germline lookup yields CDR1 SEHNR and CDR2 FQNEAQ (reference sequence). The CDR3 is 13 residues long. CDR3 in amino acids: CASSQGSFYEQYF. The DNA for the CDR3 is TGTGCCAGCTCACAGGGCAGCTTCTACGAGCAGTACTTC.

Notes on this clonotype: A junction end diverges from the germline sequence, so it may reflect a read error. This chain joins TRBV9 and TRBJ1-1; no definite D call. The germline gives CDR1 SGDLS, CDR2 YYNGEE. The CDR3 spans 14 residues. In nucleotides, the CDR3 is TGTACCAGCAGCGTTGGGTTTGGACGCACTGAAGCTTTCTTT. It specifies CTSSVGFGRTEAFF.

The chain uses TRBV27 and TRBJ2-2; 11 positions agree with TRBD1. The V gene end was trimmed by 3 bases and the J gene end by 7 bases; junction bases not matched to a gene: 4. CDR1 MNHEY and CDR2 SMNVEV come from the germline V gene (reference sequence). The CDR3 is made up of 15 amino acids. The CDR3 region is CASSFRTGGVGELFF. Written as DNA, the CDR3 is TGTGCCAGCAGTTTTCGGACAGGGGGCGTCGGGGAGCTGTTTTTT.

This clonotype was found many times. The V call is TRBV10-3, the J call TRBJ1-2; D gene uncertain. The CDR3 loop spans 13 amino acids. Trimming removed 2 bases at V and 6 bases at J, with 10 bases between. Germline loops: CDR1 ENHRY, CDR2 SYGVKD. This CDR3 is CAISEPRDHGYTF. The CDR3 DNA follows: TGTGCCATCAGTGAGCCGCGTGACCATGGCTACACCTTC.

The V and J genes are TRBV20-1 and TRBJ2-3; TRBD1 agrees at 7 bases. The CDR3 loop spans 12 amino acids. Trimming removed 6 bases from V and 10 bases from J; junction bases left unmatched: 10. Looked up from germline, CDR1 is DFQATT and CDR2 is SNEGSKA (reference sequence). Written as DNA, the CDR3 is TGCAGTGCCGTACAGGGGTTCAAAGCGCAGTATTTT. It codes for CSAVQGFKAQYF.

V usage is TRBV7-9 and J usage is TRBJ2-7, with 7 bases matching TRBD2. The CDR3 contains 17 residues. Germline values: CDR1 SEHNR, CDR2 FQNEAQ (reference sequence). V lost 0 bases and J lost 2; bases outside the gene matches: 10. DNA for the CDR3: TGTGCCAGCAGCTTAGCTCCGTTGGCTAGCGGAACCTACGAGCAGTACTTC. It codes for CASSLAPLASGTYEQYF.

Comments on this clonotype: The conserved phenylalanine or tryptophan normally closing the CDR3 is absent here, so this likely arose from a read error. The limits of the CDR3 on the DNA are not certain, so only TCRdb's listed CDR3 is given. The chain couples TRBV29-1 to TRBJ2-5; the D call of TRBD2 is as the table states it, not checked on the DNA. The CDR3 adds up to 11 amino acids, both ends counted. The germline CDR1 and CDR2 sequences are SQVTM and ANQGSEA. CDR3: CSVEGSRELPP.

The gene calls are TRBV7-3 and TRBJ2-1; the match to TRBD2 covers 9 bases. CDR1 and CDR2 from the germline V gene are SGHTA and FQGTGA. J was trimmed by 6 bases and V by 0 bases; bases with no gene match: 0. CDR3 length: 14 residues. CDR3 protein: CASSLTGLANEQFF. In DNA, the CDR3 is TGTGCCAGCAGCTTAACGGGACTAGCCAATGAGCAGTTCTTC. Complete variable domain (other parts from reference TRBV7-3 and TRBJ2-1): GAGVSQTPSNKVTEKGKYVELRCDPISGHTALYWYRQSLGQGPEFLIYFQGTGAADDSGLPNDRFFAVRPEGSVSTLKIQRTERGDSAVYLCASSLTGLANEQFFGPGTRLTVL.

At least ten counts were recorded for this clonotype. This chain links TRBV29-1 with TRBJ2-7; D is possibly TRBD1 (6 bases). Per the germline V gene, CDR1 is SQVTM and CDR2 is ANQGSEA. The CDR3 loop spans 13 amino acids. V lost 4 bases and J lost 2, with 12 bases in between. This chain's CDR3 is CSVGTVQAYEQYF. The DNA of the CDR3 is TGCAGCGTTGGGACAGTTCAAGCCTACGAGCAGTACTTC.

This clonotype turned up a few times. The rearrangement joins TRBV24-1 to TRBJ2-7; 8 bases map to TRBD1. V was clipped by 1 base and J by 5 bases; unmatched bases: 6. Looked up from germline, CDR1 is KGHDR and CDR2 is SFDVKD. This CDR3 region has 15 residues. In nucleotides, the CDR3 is TGTGCCACCAGTGATTTTCGCAGGGGGCTCGACGAGCAGTACTTC. Protein sequence: CATSDFRRGLDEQYF.

The rearrangement uses TRBV10-3 and TRBJ2-7, with 10 bases that match TRBD1. The CDR3 runs to 15 residues. The ends lost 4 bases at V and 3 bases at J; junction bases unmatched: 6. Germline V gives CDR1 ENHRY, CDR2 SYGVKD. DNA of the CDR3: TGTGCCATCAGTGCTGGGGACAGGGGACACTACGAGCAGTACTTC. It encodes CAISAGDRGHYEQYF.

This clonotype was found a few times. The V and J genes are TRBV20-1 and TRBJ2-5; TRBD2 agrees at 7 bases. CDR1 is DFQATT and CDR2 is SNEGSKA in the germline V gene (reference sequence). This CDR3 contains 14 residues. V was clipped by 1 base and J by 4 bases; unmatched bases: 6. In DNA, the CDR3 is TGCAGTGCTAGAGCGGGAGGAGCAGGAGAGACCCAGTACTTC. It encodes CSARAGGAGETQYF.

The chain combines TRBV20-1 with TRBJ1-6; D unclear. The CDR3 sequence is 14 residues long. V lost 6 bases and J 7 bases, leaving 16 bases between the germline ends. Germline CDR1 and CDR2: DFQATT and SNEGSKA (reference sequence). CDR3 bases: TGCAGTGCAACCCAGGTCACCATGAATTCACCCCTCCACTTT. Translating gives CSATQVTMNSPLHF.

The CDR3 spells CASSLGQGWDNEQFF. CDR3 bases: TGTGCCAGCAGCTTAGGACAGGGTTGGGACAATGAGCAGTTCTTC. The gene calls are TRBV7-9 and TRBJ2-1; 7 bases line up with TRBD1. Germline V gene sequence: CDR1 SEHNR, CDR2 FQNEAQ (reference sequence). The CDR3 runs 15 residues. With V trimmed by 1 base and J by 5 bases, 5 bases remained unmatched.

The V gene is TRBV2, the J gene TRBJ1-1; D gene ambiguous. V was clipped by 5 bases and J by 0 bases, with 10 bases between them. The germline CDR1 and CDR2 sequences are SNHLY and FYNNEI. CDR3 length: 14 residues. The CDR3 loop reads CASSRDGMNTEAFF. Here the CDR3 DNA reads TGTGCCAGCAGTCGCGACGGCATGAACACTGAAGCTTTCTTT.

The gene calls are TRBV5-1 and TRBJ1-6, with 8 bases aligning to TRBD1. Per the germline V gene, CDR1 is SGHRS and CDR2 is YFSETQ. The CDR3 sequence is 14 residues long. The ends lost 6 bases at V and 7 bases at J; junction bases unmatched: 6. The CDR3 protein is CASKQTGANSPLHF. DNA for the CDR3: TGCGCCAGCAAACAGACAGGGGCGAATTCACCCCTCCACTTT.

This clonotype was counted a few times. This rearrangement joins TRBV29-1 to TRBJ1-1, with 7 bases lining up with TRBD1. The CDR3 has 13 amino acids. V shed 5 bases and J 0 bases; nucleotides not matched to a gene: 3. The germline gives CDR1 SQVTM, CDR2 ANQGSEA. This CDR3 reads CSVTTGVNTEAFF. CDR3 bases: TGCAGCGTTACCACAGGGGTGAACACTGAAGCTTTCTTT.